A selection of T cell receptor beta chains follows, all from one sample in a study of blood T cell repertoires in COVID-19. Clones were sequenced by immunoSEQ multiplex PCR, and TCRdb holds only the in-frame ones, with some missing. Among 90,000 to 120,000 clones listed, 87% were seen once. The specimen was peripheral blood. Receptor source: a man aged 50 or older with acute or convalescent COVID-19. Each CDR3 is given with its conserved first and last residue. The D gene is left open where the match is weak. Size tells how often a clone was seen (once, few, many) or the class of an expanded clone, and some rows leave it out.

size	J	V	D	DNA	CDR3
NA	TRBJ2-1	TRBV15	TRBD1	TGTGCCACCAGCACCGCCCGGACAGGGGTTAACAATGAGCAGTTCTTC	CATSTARTGVNNEQFF
NA	TRBJ2-7	TRBV11-3	NA	TGTGCCAGCAGCCCGCCGGCGGAAGCCCTAAGCGAGCAGTACTTC	CASSPPAEALSEQYF
NA	TRBJ1-1	TRBV6-6	NA	TGTGCCAGCAGCTCCCAGGGTATCCATTACACTGAAGCTTTCTTT	CASSSQGIHYTEAFF
NA	TRBJ2-7	TRBV28	TRBD1	TGTGCCAGCAGTTTGTTCAGACAGGGGAACGAGCAGTACTTC	CASSLFRQGNEQYF
NA	TRBJ2-2	TRBV27	NA	TGTGCCAGCACCACCAGGGGCTCAAACACCGGGGAGCTGTTTTTT	CASTTRGSNTGELFF
NA	TRBJ2-7	TRBV27	NA	TGTGCCAGCAGTTCGTACAGTGGAGAGCAGTACTTC	CASSSYSGEQYF
NA	TRBJ2-3	TRBV4-1	TRBD2	TGCGCCAGCAGCCAACCTAGACTAGCGGGAGTCGGTGATACGCAGTATTTT	CASSQPRLAGVGDTQYF
NA	TRBJ1-2	TRBV19	TRBD1	TGTGCCAGTAGTACCCAGACAGGGCCCTATGGCTACACCTTC	CASSTQTGPYGYTF
NA	TRBJ2-7	TRBV29-1	TRBD1	TGCAGCCCGAGGGACAGGGGATTGGACGAGCAGTACTTC	CSPRDRGLDEQYF
NA	TRBJ2-3	TRBV6-1	TRBD2	TGTGCCAGCAGTGCCACTAGCGGCCCTAGCACAGATACGCAGTATTTT	CASSATSGPSTDTQYF
NA	TRBJ2-3	TRBV27	TRBD1	TGTGCCAGCAGTTCCCGGGACAGGGGGTATCAAGATACGCAGTATTTT	CASSSRDRGYQDTQYF
once	TRBJ1-6	TRBV12-3/TRBV12-4	NA	TGTGCCAGCAGTCTTGAGGGGAGGTCACCCCTCCACTTT	CASSLEGRSPLHF
NA	TRBJ2-3	TRBV7-6	NA	TGTGCCAGCAGCCCTAGCCTGAAATACACAGATACGCAGTATTTT	CASSPSLKYTDTQYF
NA	TRBJ2-7	TRBV27	NA	TGTGCCAGCAGTTACAACAGGAAGGACGAGCAGTACTTC	CASSYNRKDEQYF
once	TRBJ2-1	TRBV7-9	NA	TGTGCCAGCAGCTTAGAATTTGGCCCTCGGGGTGCTACCCCCACTGAGCAGTTCTTC	CASSLEFGPRGATPTEQFF
NA	TRBJ2-7	TRBV14	NA	TGTGCCAGCAGCCAAGATTCTGGCGGCTACGAGCAGTACTTC	CASSQDSGGYEQYF
NA	TRBJ2-4	TRBV11-3	NA	TGTGCCAGCAGCTTAGTTTGGGAGGCCCGTCAGTACTTC	CASSLVWEARQYF
NA	TRBJ2-6	TRBV5-1	NA	TGCGCCAGCAGCTTGGAGGGGTTTGGGGCCAACGTCCTGACTTTC	CASSLEGFGANVLTF
once	TRBJ2-7	TRBV24-1	NA	TGTGCCACCAGTGATTGGGGGGTCCTAAGCTCCTACGAGCAGTACTTC	CATSDWGVLSSYEQYF
few	TRBJ2-5	TRBV5-1	TRBD2	TGCGCCAGCAGCCGGGGAGGGCAAGAGACCCAGTACTTC	CASSRGGQETQYF
NA	TRBJ2-6	TRBV7-9	NA	TGTGCCAGCAGCAAGACAGGCCCTAGGGCCAACGTCCTGACTTTC	CASSKTGPRANVLTF
NA	TRBJ1-5	TRBV18	NA	TGTGCCAGCTCCCAAAGAGGGAGGGAAGGGGATCAGCCCCAGCATTTT	CASSQRGREGDQPQHF
once	TRBJ1-6	TRBV11-2	TRBD1	TGTGCCAGCAGCCCACGACAGGGAAATAATTCACCCCTCCACTTT	CASSPRQGNNSPLHF
NA	TRBJ1-2	TRBV28	NA	TGTGCCAGCAGAACTGACAGGAGGAGTGGTGGCTACACCTTC	CASRTDRRSGGYTF
NA	TRBJ2-5	TRBV3-1/TRBV3-2	TRBD1	TGTGCCAGCAGCCAAGCAGATAAGGGGGCCGGAGAGACCCAGTACTTC	CASSQADKGAGETQYF
NA	TRBJ2-7	TRBV6-1	NA	TGTGCCAGCAGTGAACATGCAGGGCGGACCTACGAGCAGTACTTC	CASSEHAGRTYEQYF
NA	TRBJ1-2	TRBV28	NA	TGTGCCAGCAGTGAGGACAGAAGGGGCTACACCTTC	CASSEDRRGYTF
NA	TRBJ2-1	TRBV10-3	TRBD2	TGTGCCATCAGTGAGAACCTAGCGGGAGCTGGGGTCAATGAGCAGTTCTTC	CAISENLAGAGVNEQFF
NA	TRBJ1-2	TRBV6-5	TRBD1	TGTGCCAGCACCCAGGGGACAGGGAATAACTATGGCTACACCTTC	CASTQGTGNNYGYTF
NA	TRBJ2-5	TRBV28	NA	TGTGCCAGCGGGCCCCAGTACTTC	CASGPQYF
NA	TRBJ1-2	TRBV5-4	NA	TGTGCCAGCACGGCAGGGGACTATGGCTACACCTTC	CASTAGDYGYTF
NA	TRBJ1-5	TRBV18	NA	TGTGCCAGCTCACGGGAGACAGGTAGCAATCAGCCCCAGCATTTT	CASSRETGSNQPQHF
NA	TRBJ1-1	TRBV27	NA	TGTGCCAGCAGTTTATCGAGGGGCGGGAGGGGAGCTTTCTTT	CASSLSRGGRGAFF
few	TRBJ1-3	TRBV2	TRBD1	TGTGCCAGCAGTGAAGAGCAGGGGGTCACCATATATTTT	CASSEEQGVTIYF
NA	TRBJ2-1	TRBV9	TRBD2	TGTGCCAGCAGCAAAGCGGGAGCCTCCTACAATGAGCAGTTCTTC	CASSKAGASYNEQFF
NA	TRBJ2-5	TRBV3-1/TRBV3-2	TRBD1	TGTGCCAGCAGAGGGACAGCAAAAGAGACCCAGTACTTC	CASRGTAKETQYF
NA	TRBJ2-5	TRBV3-1/TRBV3-2	TRBD2	TGTGCCAGCAGCCAGGGACTAGCGGGAACCCAGTACTTC	CASSQGLAGTQYF
NA	TRBJ1-2	TRBV10-3	TRBD1	TGTGCCATCAGTGAGTCGCCAGGGGGTCCCTATGGCTACACCTTC	CAISESPGGPYGYTF
NA	TRBJ1-1	TRBV5-1	NA	TGCGCCAGCAGCTTGGAAGGGGGACGGAACACTGAAGCTTTCTTT	CASSLEGGRNTEAFF
NA	TRBJ1-6	TRBV6-5	NA	TGTGCCAGCAGTTCTGACATCTTTCCCCTCCACTTT	CASSSDIFPLHF
NA	TRBJ2-1	TRBV2	NA	TGTGCCAGCAGCGCGGGATCCTACAATGAGCAGTTCTTC	CASSAGSYNEQFF
NA	TRBJ2-5	TRBV29-1	TRBD1	TGCAGCGTCTCGCAGGGGGCCCGTTTCTACCAAGAGACCCAGTACTTC	CSVSQGARFYQETQYF
NA	TRBJ2-7	TRBV10-2	TRBD2	TGCGCCAGCAGTAGCGGGAACCGATACGAGCAGTACTTC	CASSSGNRYEQYF
NA	TRBJ1-1	TRBV3-1/TRBV3-2	NA	TGTGCCAGCAGCTTGGGGGCGAACACTGAAGCTTTCTTT	CASSLGANTEAFF
NA	TRBJ1-2	TRBV5-4	TRBD1	TGTGCCAGCAGCTCCGGACAGGGAGGTCTTCGTGGCTACACCTTC	CASSSGQGGLRGYTF
NA	TRBJ1-2	TRBV5-1	NA	TGCGCCAGCAGCTTGGCGGCAGGGTGGAACTATGGCTACACCTTC	CASSLAAGWNYGYTF
NA	TRBJ2-1	TRBV6-5	NA	TGTGCCAGCAGTTACTCTGGACTAAGCTCCTACAATGAGCAGTTCTTC	CASSYSGLSSYNEQFF
NA	TRBJ2-7	TRBV28	TRBD1	TGTGCCAGCATCGGGGGACAGGGGCTAACCTACGAGCAGTACTTC	CASIGGQGLTYEQYF
NA	TRBJ2-5	TRBV12-5	TRBD1	TGTGCTAGTGGTTCGGGACAGAGCCAAGAGACCCAGTACTTC	CASGSGQSQETQYF
few	TRBJ2-7	TRBV25-1	TRBD1	TGTGCCAGCAGTGATGGGACAGAATACGAGCAGTACTTC	CASSDGTEYEQYF
NA	TRBJ1-2	TRBV20-1	NA	TGCAGTGCTGGCCCGGGAGTGGCAGTAACCTTC	CSAGPGVAVTF
NA	TRBJ2-3	TRBV6-5	NA	TGTGCCAGCAGTTTACAGGGTCTTGAGTCAGATACGCAGTATTTT	CASSLQGLESDTQYF
NA	TRBJ2-7	TRBV19	TRBD1	TGTGCCAGTAGCGACAGGGGGATTTCCTACGAGCAGTACTTC	CASSDRGISYEQYF
NA	TRBJ2-7	TRBV3-1/TRBV3-2	NA	TGTGCCAGCAGGAACAGGGAGTACGAGCAGTACTTC	CASRNREYEQYF